The 9 T cell receptor beta chains listed next were all sequenced from one sample in a study of shared clonotypes between healthy human individuals. Assay used: immunoSEQ multiplex PCR; TCRdb lists only in-frame clones, some missing. Found here are around 2.1 million clones, more than 90% of them singletons; the top ten hold roughly 0.13%. The source material was naive CD4+ T cells sorted from blood. The subset: CD45RA+ positively selected. All receptors come from a man between 18 and 35 years old in good health.

The genes are TRBV12-5 and TRBJ1-4; D remains unclear. V lost 0 bases and J 0 bases, leaving 11 bases between the germline ends. From germline, CDR1 is LGHNT and CDR2 FRNRAP. This CDR3 has 17 residues. The CDR3 here is CASGLVLSQATNEKLFF. CDR3 nucleotides: TGTGCTAGTGGTTTGGTACTAAGTCAGGCAACTAATGAAAAACTGTTTTTT.

V usage is TRBV30 and J usage is TRBJ2-2, with TRBD1 matching 8 bases. Germline V lookup: CDR1 GTSNPN, CDR2 SVGIG (reference sequence). This CDR3 spans 19 amino acids. Losses at the gene ends were 6 bases for V and 2 bases for J; bases not matched to a gene: 20. The CDR3 here is CACPGQGGERAINTGELFF. In DNA, the CDR3 is TGTGCCTGCCCCGGACAGGGCGGGGAGCGGGCGATTAACACCGGGGAGCTGTTTTTT.

The chain combines TRBV5-1 with TRBJ2-5, with D tentatively TRBD2 (6 bases). Trimming took 0 bases from V and 5 from J, leaving 17 bases between them. The CDR3 runs 16 residues. From germline, CDR1 is SGHRS and CDR2 YFSETQ. CDR3 in DNA: TGCGCCAGCAGCTTGGTTACCGGGACGGCGGGGGAGACCCAGTACTTC. This translates into CASSLVTGTAGETQYF.

This clone has only a few counts. This chain uses TRBV7-9 with TRBJ1-6; 7 bases agree with TRBD1. The CDR3 runs to 14 residues. Germline V gene data show CDR1 as SEHNR and CDR2 as FQNEAQ (reference sequence). V was pared by 1 base and J by 7 bases, with 1 base of the junction left unmatched. CDR3 residues: CASSLEGQNSPLHF. CDR3 coding DNA: TGTGCCAGCAGCTTAGAGGGACAGAATTCACCCCTCCACTTT.

The gene calls are TRBV7-8 and TRBJ2-7, with D unresolved. Germline loops: CDR1 SGHVS, CDR2 FQNEAQ. The CDR3 sequence is 14 residues long. V dropped 1 base and J dropped 2 bases, with 9 bases sitting between them. The CDR3 coding sequence is TGTGCCAGCAGCTTAGAGGTAGGACCCTACGAGCAGTACTTC. It codes for CASSLEVGPYEQYF.

This clone has just one count. The V call is TRBV5-1, the J call TRBJ1-2; no reliable D call. Per germline, CDR1 SGHRS and CDR2 YFSETQ. The CDR3 extends over 15 amino acids. V was shortened by 1 base and J by 1 base, with 11 bases between the two germline ends. This CDR3 reads CASSLNAGDNYGYTF. CDR3 bases: TGCGCCAGCAGCTTGAATGCGGGAGATAACTATGGCTACACCTTC.

The chain has TRBV28 and TRBJ2-7; D remains ambiguous. CDR3 length: 15 amino acids. Germline loops: CDR1 MDHEN, CDR2 SYDVKM. The germline V and J ends were trimmed by 3 bases and 5 bases, with 17 bases remaining between them. For the CDR3, the DNA is TGTGCCAGCAGTTTTACGGGCCTAGGTTCCCACGAGCAGTACTTC. Translation gives CASSFTGLGSHEQYF.

The gene calls are TRBV4-1 and TRBJ2-7; no firm D call. Germline assignment: CDR1 MGHRA and CDR2 YSYEKL. The CDR3 loop spans 13 amino acids. Trimming removed 5 bases at V and 6 bases at J, with 14 bases between. As DNA, the CDR3 is TGCGCCAGCAGCTTAGCCGGCGGTAGCGAGCAGTACTTC. This gives the protein CASSLAGGSEQYF.

Points on this clone: The junction departs from the called germline gene at one end, perhaps through a read error. The CDR3 loop reads CASSVEGDRGLPVLF. The CDR3 DNA is TGTGCCAGCAGCGTAGAAGGTGACAGGGGGCTCCCTGTCCTTTTC. The V gene is TRBV9, the J gene TRBJ1-2; the match to TRBD1 covers 10 bases. This CDR3 comprises 15 residues. The germline V gene has CDR1 SGDLS and CDR2 YYNGEE.